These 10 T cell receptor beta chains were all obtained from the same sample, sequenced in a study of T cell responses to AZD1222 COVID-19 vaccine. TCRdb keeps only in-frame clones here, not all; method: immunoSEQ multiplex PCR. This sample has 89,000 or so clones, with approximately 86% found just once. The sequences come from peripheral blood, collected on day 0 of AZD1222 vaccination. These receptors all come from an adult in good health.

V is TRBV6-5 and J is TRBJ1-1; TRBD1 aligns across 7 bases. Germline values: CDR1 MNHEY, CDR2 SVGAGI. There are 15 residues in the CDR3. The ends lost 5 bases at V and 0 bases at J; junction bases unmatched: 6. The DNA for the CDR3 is TGTGCCAGCAGTAGAACAGGGGACATGAACACTGAAGCTTTCTTT. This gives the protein CASSRTGDMNTEAFF.

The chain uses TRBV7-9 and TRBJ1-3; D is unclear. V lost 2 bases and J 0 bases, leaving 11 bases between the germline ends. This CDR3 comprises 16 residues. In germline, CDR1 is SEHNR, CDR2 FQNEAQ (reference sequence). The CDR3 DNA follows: TGTGCCAGCAGCTTATCGGACGGGAGCTCTGGAAACACCATATATTTT. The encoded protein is CASSLSDGSSGNTIYF.

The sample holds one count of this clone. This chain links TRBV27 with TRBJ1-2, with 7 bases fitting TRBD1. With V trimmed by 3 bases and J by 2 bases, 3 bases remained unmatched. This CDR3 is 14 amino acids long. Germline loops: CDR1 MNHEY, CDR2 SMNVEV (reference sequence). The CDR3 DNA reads TGTGCCAGCAGTTTCACAGGGGAGAACTATGGCTACACCTTC. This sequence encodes CASSFTGENYGYTF.

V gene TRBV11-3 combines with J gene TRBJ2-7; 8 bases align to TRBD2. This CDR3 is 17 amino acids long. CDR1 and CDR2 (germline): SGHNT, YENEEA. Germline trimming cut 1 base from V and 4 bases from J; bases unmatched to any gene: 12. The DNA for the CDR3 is TGTGCCAGCAGCTTAGGGACCGGGAGGGCCGATAATTACGAGCAGTACTTC. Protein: CASSLGTGRADNYEQYF. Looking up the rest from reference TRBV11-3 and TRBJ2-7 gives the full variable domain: EAGVVQSPRYKIIEKKQPVAFWCNPISGHNTLYWYLQNLGQGPELLIRYENEEAVDDSQLPKDRFSAERLKGVDSTLKIQPAELGDSAVYLCASSLGTGRADNYEQYFGPGTRLTVT.

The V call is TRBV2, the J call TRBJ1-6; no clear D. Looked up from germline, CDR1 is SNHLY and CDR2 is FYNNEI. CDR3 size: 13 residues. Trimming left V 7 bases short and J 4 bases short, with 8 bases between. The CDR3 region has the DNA TGTGCCAGCATTTCCGAATATAATTCACCCCTCCACTTT. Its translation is CASISEYNSPLHF.

This CDR3 reads CASSDAGTGGTGELFF. CDR3 in DNA: TGTGCCAGCAGCGACGCCGGGACAGGGGGCACCGGGGAGCTGTTTTTT. This chain uses TRBV28 with TRBJ2-2; TRBD1 matches 11 bases. The CDR3 totals 16 residues. J gave up 4 bases and V 6 bases, and 7 bases lay outside the gene matches. Germline V gene data show CDR1 as MDHEN and CDR2 as SYDVKM.

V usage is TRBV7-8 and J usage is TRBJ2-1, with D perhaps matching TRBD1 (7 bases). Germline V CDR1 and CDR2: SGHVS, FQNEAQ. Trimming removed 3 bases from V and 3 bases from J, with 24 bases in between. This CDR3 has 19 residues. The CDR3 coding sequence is TGTGCCAGCAGCTTTAAGCCCTCTAGCGTGAGGGGGCTCTACAATGAGCAGTTCTTC. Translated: CASSFKPSSVRGLYNEQFF. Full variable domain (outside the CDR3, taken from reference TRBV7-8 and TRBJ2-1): GAGVSQSPRYKVAKRGQDVALRCDPISGHVSLFWYQQALGQGPEFLTYFQNEAQLDKSGLPSDRFFAERPEGSVSTLKIQRTQQEDSAVYLCASSFKPSSVRGLYNEQFFGPGTRLTVL.

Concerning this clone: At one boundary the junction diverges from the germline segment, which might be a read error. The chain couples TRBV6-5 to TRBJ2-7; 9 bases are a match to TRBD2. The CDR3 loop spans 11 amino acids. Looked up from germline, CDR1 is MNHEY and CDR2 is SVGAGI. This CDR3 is CASSYPTSGGF. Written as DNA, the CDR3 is TGTGCCAGCAGTTACCCGACTAGCGGCGGGTTC.

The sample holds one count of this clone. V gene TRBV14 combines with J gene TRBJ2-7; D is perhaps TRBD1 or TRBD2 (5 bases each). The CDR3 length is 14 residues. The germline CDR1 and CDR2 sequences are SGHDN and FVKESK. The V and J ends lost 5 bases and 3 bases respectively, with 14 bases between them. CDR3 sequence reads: CASSAGTLFYEQYF. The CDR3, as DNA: TGTGCCAGCAGCGCAGGGACCCTTTTCTACGAGCAGTACTTC.

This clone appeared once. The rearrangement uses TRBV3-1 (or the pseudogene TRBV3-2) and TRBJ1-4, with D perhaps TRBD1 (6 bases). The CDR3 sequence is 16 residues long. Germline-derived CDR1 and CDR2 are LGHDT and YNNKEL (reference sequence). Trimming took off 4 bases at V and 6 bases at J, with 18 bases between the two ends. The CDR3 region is CASSRQGTRGDEKLFF. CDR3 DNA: TGTGCCAGCAGCCGTCAGGGGACCCGAGGGGATGAAAAACTGTTTTTT.